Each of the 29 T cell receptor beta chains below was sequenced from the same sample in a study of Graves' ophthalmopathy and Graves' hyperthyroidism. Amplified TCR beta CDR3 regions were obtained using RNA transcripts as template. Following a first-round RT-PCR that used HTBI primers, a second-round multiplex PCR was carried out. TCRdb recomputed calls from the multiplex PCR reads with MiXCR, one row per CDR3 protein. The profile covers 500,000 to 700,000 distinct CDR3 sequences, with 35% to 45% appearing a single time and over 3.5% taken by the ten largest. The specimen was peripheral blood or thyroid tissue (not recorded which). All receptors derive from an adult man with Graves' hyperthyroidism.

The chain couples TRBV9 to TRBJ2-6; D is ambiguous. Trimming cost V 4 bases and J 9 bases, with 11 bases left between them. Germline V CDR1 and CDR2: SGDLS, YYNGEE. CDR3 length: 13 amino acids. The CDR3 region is CASSPEWDNVLTF. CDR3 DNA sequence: TGTGCCAGCAGCCCGGAGTGGGACAACGTCCTGACTTTC.

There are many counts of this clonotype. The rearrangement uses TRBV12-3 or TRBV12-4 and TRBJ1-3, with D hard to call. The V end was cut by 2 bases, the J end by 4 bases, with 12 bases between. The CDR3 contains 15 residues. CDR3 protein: CASSLTWAGGNTIYF. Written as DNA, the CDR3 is TGTGCCAGCAGTTTAACGTGGGCCGGCGGAAACACCATATATTTT.

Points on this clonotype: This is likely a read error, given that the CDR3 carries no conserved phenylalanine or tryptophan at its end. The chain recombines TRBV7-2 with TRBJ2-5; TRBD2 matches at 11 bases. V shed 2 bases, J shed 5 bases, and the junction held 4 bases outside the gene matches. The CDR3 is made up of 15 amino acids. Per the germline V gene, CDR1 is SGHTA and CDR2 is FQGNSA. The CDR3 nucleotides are TGTGCCAGCAGCTTATTTAGCGGGAGGGGGGAGACCCAGTACCTC. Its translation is CASSLFSGRGETQYL.

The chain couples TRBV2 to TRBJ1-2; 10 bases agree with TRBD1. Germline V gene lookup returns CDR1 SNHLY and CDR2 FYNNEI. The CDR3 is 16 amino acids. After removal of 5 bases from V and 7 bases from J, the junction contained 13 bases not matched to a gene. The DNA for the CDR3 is TGTGCCAGCAGTTGGGACAGGGGCTTAAGCATGTCTGGCTACACCTTC. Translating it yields CASSWDRGLSMSGYTF.

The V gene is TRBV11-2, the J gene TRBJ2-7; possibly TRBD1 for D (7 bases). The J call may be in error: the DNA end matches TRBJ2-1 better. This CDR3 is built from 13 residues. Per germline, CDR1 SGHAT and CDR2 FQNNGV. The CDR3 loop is CASNPGQGGEQFF. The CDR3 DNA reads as TGTGCCAGCAACCCCGGCCAGGGGGGCGAGCAGTTCTTC.

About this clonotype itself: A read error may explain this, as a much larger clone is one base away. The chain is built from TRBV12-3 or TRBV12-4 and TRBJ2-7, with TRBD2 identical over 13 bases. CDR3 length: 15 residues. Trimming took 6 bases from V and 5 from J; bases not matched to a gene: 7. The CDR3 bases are TGTGCCAGCAGGATCGGGACTAGCGGGAACCACGAGCAGTACTTC. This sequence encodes CASRIGTSGNHEQYF.

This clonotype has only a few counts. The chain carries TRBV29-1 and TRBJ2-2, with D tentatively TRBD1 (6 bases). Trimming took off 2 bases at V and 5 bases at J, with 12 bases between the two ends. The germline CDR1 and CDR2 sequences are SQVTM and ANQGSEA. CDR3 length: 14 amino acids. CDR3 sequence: CSVETGWWTGELFF. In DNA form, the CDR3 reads TGCAGCGTTGAAACAGGGTGGTGGACCGGGGAGCTGTTTTTT.

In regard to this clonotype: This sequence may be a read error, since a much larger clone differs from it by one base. CDR3 nucleotide sequence: TGTGCCAGCAGTACCCTGACTAGTTTCTCCGGGGAGCTGTTTTTT. Its translation: CASSTLTSFSGELFF. The V call is TRBV2, the J call TRBJ2-2; D possibly corresponds to TRBD2 (6 bases). The germline gives CDR1 SNHLY, CDR2 FYNNEI. The V and J ends lost 5 bases and 6 bases respectively, with 16 bases between them. The CDR3 covers 15 residues. Drawing the rest from reference TRBV2 and TRBJ2-2, the complete variable domain is EPEVTQTPSHQVTQMGQEVILRCVPISNHLYFYWYRQILGQKVEFLVSFYNNEISEKSEIFDDQFSVERPDGSNFTLKIRSTKLEDSAMYFCASSTLTSFSGELFFGEGSRLTVL.

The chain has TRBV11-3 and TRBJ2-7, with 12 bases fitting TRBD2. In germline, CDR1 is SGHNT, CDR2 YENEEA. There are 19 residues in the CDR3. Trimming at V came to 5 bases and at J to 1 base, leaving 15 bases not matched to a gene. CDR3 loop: CASSQETSGRIPFSYEQYF. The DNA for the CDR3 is TGTGCCAGCAGCCAAGAAACTAGCGGGAGGATACCTTTTTCCTACGAGCAGTACTTC. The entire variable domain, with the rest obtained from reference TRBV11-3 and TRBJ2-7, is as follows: EAGVVQSPRYKIIEKKQPVAFWCNPISGHNTLYWYLQNLGQGPELLIRYENEEAVDDSQLPKDRFSAERLKGVDSTLKIQPAELGDSAVYLCASSQETSGRIPFSYEQYFGPGTRLTVT.

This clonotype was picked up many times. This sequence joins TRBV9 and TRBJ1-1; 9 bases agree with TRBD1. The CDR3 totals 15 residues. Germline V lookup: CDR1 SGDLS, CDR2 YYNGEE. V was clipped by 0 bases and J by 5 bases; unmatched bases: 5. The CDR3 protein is CASSVAGQGRTEAFF. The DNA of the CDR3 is TGTGCCAGCAGCGTAGCGGGACAGGGAAGGACTGAAGCTTTCTTT.

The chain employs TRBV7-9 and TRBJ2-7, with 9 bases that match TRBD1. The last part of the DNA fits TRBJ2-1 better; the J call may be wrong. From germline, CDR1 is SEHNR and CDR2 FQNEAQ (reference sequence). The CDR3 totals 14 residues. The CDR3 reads CASRQRQGGNEQFF. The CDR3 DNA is TGTGCCAGCAGACAACGACAGGGGGGGAATGAGCAGTTCTTC.

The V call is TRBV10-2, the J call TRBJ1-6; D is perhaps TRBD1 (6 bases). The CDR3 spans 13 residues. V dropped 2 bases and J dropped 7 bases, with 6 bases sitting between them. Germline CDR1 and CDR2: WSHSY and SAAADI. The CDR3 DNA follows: TGCGCCAGCAGTGAGACAGGGAATTCACCCCTCCACTTT. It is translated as CASSETGNSPLHF.

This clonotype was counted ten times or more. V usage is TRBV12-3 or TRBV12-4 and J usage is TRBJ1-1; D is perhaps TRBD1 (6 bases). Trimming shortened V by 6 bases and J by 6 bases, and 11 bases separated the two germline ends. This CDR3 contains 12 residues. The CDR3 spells CASRPDSPEAFF. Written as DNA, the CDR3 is TGTGCCAGCAGACCGGACAGCCCTGAAGCTTTCTTT.

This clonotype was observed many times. The CDR3 bases are TGTGCCAGCAGCCCCCCTGGTCGCGGAGAAGAGACCCAGTACTTC. This codes for CASSPPGRGEETQYF. This rearrangement joins TRBV7-2 to TRBJ2-5; D not certain. Trimming stripped 5 bases from V and 3 bases from J, with 16 bases between. Germline assignment: CDR1 SGHTA and CDR2 FQGNSA. The CDR3 covers 15 residues. The full variable domain, in which reference TRBV7-2 and TRBJ2-5 provide the parts outside the CDR3, is GAGVSQSPSNKVTEKGKDVELRCDPISGHTALYWYRQSLGQGLEFLIYFQGNSAPDKSGLPSDRFSAERTGGSVSTLTIQRTQQEDSAVYLCASSPPGRGEETQYFGPGTRLLVL.

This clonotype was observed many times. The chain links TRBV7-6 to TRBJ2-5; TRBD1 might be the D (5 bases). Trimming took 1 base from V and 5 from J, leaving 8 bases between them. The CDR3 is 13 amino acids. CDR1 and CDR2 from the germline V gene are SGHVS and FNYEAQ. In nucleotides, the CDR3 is TGTGCCAGCAGCTTAGGGGGCTGGGAGACCCAGTACTTC. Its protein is CASSLGGWETQYF.

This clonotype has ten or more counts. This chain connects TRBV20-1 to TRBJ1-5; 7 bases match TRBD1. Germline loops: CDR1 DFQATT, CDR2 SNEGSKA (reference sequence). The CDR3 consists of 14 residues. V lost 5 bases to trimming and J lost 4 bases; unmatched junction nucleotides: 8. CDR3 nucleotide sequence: TGCAGTGCTTTCGACAGGGTAGGGAATCAGCCCCAGCATTTT. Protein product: CSAFDRVGNQPQHF.

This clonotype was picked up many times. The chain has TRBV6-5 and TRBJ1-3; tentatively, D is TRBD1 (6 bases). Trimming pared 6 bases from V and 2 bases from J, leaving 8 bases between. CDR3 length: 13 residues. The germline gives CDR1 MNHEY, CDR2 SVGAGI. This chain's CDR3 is CASSWTAGNTIYF. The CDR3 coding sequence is TGTGCCAGCAGCTGGACAGCTGGAAACACCATATATTTT.

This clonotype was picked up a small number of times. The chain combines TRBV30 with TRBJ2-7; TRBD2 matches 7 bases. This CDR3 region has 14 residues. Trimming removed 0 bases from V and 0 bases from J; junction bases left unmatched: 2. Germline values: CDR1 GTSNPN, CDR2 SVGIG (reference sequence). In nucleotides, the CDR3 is TGTGCCTGGAGTGTAGCGGGGAACTCCTACGAGCAGTACTTC. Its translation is CAWSVAGNSYEQYF.

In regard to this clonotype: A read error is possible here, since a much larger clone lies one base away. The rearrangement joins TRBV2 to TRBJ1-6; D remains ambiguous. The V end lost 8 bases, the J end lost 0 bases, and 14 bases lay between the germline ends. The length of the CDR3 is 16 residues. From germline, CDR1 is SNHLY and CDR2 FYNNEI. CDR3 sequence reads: CASGAVISSYNSPLHF. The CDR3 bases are TGTGCCAGCGGTGCAGTAATCAGCTCCTATAATTCACCCCTCCACTTT.

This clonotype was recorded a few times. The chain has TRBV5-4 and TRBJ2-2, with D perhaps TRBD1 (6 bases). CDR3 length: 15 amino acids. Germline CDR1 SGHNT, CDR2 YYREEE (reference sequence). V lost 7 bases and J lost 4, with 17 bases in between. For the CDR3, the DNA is TGTGCCAGCTCCTCCGTACAGGGCATCACCGGGGAGCTGTTTTTT. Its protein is CASSSVQGITGELFF.

This CDR3 is CSAREGAGAETQYF. CDR3 coding DNA: TGCAGTGCTAGAGAAGGGGCGGGAGCTGAGACCCAGTACTTC. This rearrangement joins TRBV20-1 to TRBJ2-5; TRBD2 agrees at 7 bases. Per the germline V gene, CDR1 is DFQATT and CDR2 is SNEGSKA (reference sequence). The CDR3 runs to 14 residues. Trimming removed 0 bases from V and 5 bases from J; junction bases left unmatched: 6.

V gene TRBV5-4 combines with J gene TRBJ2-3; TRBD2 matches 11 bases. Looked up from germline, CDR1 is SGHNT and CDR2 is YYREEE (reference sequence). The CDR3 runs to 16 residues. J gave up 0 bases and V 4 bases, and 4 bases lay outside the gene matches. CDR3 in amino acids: CASSPTSGTSTDTQYF. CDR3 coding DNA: TGTGCCAGCAGCCCGACTAGCGGGACTAGCACAGATACGCAGTATTTT.

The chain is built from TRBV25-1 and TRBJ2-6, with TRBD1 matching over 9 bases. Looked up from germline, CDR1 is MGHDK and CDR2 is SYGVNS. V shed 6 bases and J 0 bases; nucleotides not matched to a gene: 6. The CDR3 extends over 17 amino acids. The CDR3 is CASSEGTGFSGANVLTF. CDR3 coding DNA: TGTGCCAGCAGCGAAGGGACAGGGTTCTCTGGGGCCAACGTCCTGACTTTC.

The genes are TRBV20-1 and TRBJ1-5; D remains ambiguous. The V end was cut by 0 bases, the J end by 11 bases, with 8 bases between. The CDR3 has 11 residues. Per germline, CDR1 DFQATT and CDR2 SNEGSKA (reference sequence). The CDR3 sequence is CSARDGETQHF. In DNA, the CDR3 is TGCAGTGCTAGAGATGGAGAGACCCAGCATTTT.

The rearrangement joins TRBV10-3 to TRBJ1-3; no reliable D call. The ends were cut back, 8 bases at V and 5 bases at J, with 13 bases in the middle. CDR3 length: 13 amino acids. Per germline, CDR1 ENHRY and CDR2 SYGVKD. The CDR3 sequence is CAIGEGGRNTIYF. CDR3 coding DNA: TGTGCCATCGGGGAGGGCGGAAGAAACACCATATATTTT.

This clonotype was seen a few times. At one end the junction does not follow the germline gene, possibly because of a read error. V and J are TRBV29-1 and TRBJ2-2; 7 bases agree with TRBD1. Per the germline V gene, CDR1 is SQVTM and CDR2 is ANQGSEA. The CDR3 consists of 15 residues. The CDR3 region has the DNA TGCAGCGGTACGGAGACAGGGACCACTTACAATGAGCAGTTTTTT. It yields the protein CSGTETGTTYNEQFF.

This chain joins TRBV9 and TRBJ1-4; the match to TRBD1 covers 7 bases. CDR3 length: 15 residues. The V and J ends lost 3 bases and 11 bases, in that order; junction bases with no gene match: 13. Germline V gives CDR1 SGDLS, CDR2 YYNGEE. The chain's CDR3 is CASSAMGQNREKLFF. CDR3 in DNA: TGTGCCAGCAGCGCGATGGGACAGAACAGGGAGAAACTGTTTTTT.

CDR3 amino acids: CASNLAGKNQPQHF. The CDR3 DNA reads TGTGCCAGCAATTTGGCGGGCAAAAATCAGCCCCAGCATTTT. The V gene is TRBV2, the J gene TRBJ1-5; D unclear. V was pared by 7 bases and J by 4 bases, with 14 bases between. The length of the CDR3 is 14 residues. Per germline, CDR1 SNHLY and CDR2 FYNNEI.

The CDR3 nucleotides are TGCAGCGTTGCGGGAGGGGGGCAAGAGACCCAGTACTTC. Translation: CSVAGGGQETQYF. J is TRBJ2-5 and V is TRBV29-1; 8 nucleotides agree with TRBD2. Trimming took 4 bases from V and 2 from J; bases not matched to a gene: 3. Germline CDR1 and CDR2: SQVTM and ANQGSEA. The CDR3 runs to 13 residues.